The T cell receptor (beta chain) described here comes from a study of identical twins. TCRdb re-called the 5' RACE reads through MiXCR, storing one row per CDR3 protein. Of approximately 700,000 distinct CDR3 sequences in the sample, roughly 18% are singletons; the top ten hold around 12%. This clonotype was seen only a few times. Trimming left V 2 bases short and J 3 bases short, with 17 bases between. Germline V gene lookup returns CDR1 LGHNA and CDR2 YSLEER. This CDR3 is built from 17 residues. The sample was also linked to a second study, of T cells expressing NK-cell markers.

This chain uses TRBV4-3 with TRBJ2-1; D possibly corresponds to TRBD1 (6 bases). This receptor was obtained from a woman younger than 30 in good health. Material for sequencing was PBMCs. CDR3 in amino acids: CASSQNPPGQYYNEQFF. CDR3 in DNA: TGCGCCAGCAGCCAAAACCCACCGGGACAATACTACAATGAGCAGTTCTTC.